The present T cell receptor (beta chain) was sequenced within a study of CD8+ T cells in alopecia areata. V lost 10 bases, J lost 2 bases, and 7 bases stayed unmatched. The germline V gene has CDR1 MNHEY and CDR2 SVGAGI. CDR3 length equals 14 residues. Noted treatment: oral pan-JAK inhibitor, 5-10 mg twice daily. Extracted from the samples, RNA was reverse transcribed into cDNA to serve as the sequencing template. TCRdb's table, derived via immunoSEQ multiplex PCR, lists solely in-frame clones and lacks some. Among more than 150,000 clones, around 60% were seen once, and the ten largest hold about 3%.

The V and J genes are TRBV6-5 and TRBJ1-2; 10 nucleotides align to TRBD1. The sample was CD4+ T cells sorted from blood, taken at week 4, from a patient treated with tofacitinib. The sequence came from a human donor with alopecia areata. The CDR3 sequence is CATTTGGLNYGYTF. The CDR3 region has the DNA TGTGCCACTACGACAGGGGGCCTCAACTATGGCTACACCTTC.